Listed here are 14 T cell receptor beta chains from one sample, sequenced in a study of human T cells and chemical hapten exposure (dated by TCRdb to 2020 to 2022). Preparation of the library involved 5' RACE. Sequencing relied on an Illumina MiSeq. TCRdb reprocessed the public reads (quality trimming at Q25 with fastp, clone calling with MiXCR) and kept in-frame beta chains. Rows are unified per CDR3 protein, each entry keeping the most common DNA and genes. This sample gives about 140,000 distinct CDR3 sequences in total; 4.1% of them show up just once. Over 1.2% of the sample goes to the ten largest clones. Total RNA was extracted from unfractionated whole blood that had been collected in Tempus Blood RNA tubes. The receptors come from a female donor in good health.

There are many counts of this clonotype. CDR3: CASSPWRSPYEQYF. The DNA of the CDR3 is TGTGCCAGCAGTCCCTGGCGATCCCCCTACGAGCAGTACTTC. This sequence joins TRBV28 and TRBJ2-7; no clear D. With 5 bases removed from V and 2 bases from J, the gap between germline ends came to 13 bases. Per the germline V gene, CDR1 is MDHEN and CDR2 is SYDVKM. CDR3 length equals 14 residues.

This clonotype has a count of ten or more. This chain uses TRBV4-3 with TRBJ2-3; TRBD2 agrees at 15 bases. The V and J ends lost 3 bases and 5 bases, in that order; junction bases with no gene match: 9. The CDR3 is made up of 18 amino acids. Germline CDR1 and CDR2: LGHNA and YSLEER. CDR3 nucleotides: TGCGCCAGCAGCCAGTTCTGGACTAGCGGGGGGGCGGTAGATACGCAGTATTTT. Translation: CASSQFWTSGGAVDTQYF.

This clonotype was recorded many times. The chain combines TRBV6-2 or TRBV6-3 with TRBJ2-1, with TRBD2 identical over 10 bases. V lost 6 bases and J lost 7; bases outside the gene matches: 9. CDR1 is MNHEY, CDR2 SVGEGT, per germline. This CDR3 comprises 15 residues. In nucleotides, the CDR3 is TGTGCCAGCAGGGACCTAGCGGGGGAACCAAATGAGCAGTTCTTC. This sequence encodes CASRDLAGEPNEQFF.

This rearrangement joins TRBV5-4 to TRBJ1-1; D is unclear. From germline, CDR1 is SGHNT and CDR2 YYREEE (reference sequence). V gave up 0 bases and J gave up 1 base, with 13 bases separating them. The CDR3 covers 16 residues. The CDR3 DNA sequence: TGTGCCAGCAGCTTGGGGTTGCAGGTAAGGAACACTGAAGCTTTCTTT. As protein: CASSLGLQVRNTEAFF.

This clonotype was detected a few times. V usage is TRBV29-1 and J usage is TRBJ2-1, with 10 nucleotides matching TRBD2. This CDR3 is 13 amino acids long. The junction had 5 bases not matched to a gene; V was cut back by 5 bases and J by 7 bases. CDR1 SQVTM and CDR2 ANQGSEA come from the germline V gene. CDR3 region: CSVPGLANNEQFF. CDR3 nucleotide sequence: TGCAGCGTTCCGGGACTAGCGAATAATGAGCAGTTCTTC.

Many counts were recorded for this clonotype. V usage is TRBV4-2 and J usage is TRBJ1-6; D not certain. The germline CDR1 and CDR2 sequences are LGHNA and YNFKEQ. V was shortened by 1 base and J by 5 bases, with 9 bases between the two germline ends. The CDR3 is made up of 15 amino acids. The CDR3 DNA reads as TGTGCCAGCAGCCAAGCCGATTCGGATAATTCACCCCTCCACTTT. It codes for CASSQADSDNSPLHF.

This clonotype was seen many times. The CDR3 loop reads CASSLDRRPGFTEAFF. The CDR3 DNA sequence: TGCGCCAGCAGCTTGGACCGAAGACCGGGCTTCACTGAAGCTTTCTTT. V usage is TRBV5-1 and J usage is TRBJ1-1; D uncertain. V lost 0 bases to trimming and J lost 4 bases, with 16 bases between them. This CDR3 has 16 residues. The germline V gene encodes CDR1 SGHRS and CDR2 YFSETQ.

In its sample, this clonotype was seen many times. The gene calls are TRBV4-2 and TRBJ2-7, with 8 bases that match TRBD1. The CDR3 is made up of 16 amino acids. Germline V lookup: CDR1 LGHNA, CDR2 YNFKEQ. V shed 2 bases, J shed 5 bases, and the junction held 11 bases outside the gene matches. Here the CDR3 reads CASSQNRGSRVNEQYF. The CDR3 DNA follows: TGTGCCAGCAGCCAAAACAGGGGGTCACGTGTGAACGAGCAGTACTTC.

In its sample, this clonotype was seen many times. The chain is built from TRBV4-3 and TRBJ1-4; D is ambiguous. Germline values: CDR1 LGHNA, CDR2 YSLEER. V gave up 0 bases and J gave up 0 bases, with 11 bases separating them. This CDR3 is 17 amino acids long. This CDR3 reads CASSQDPRGSTNEKLFF. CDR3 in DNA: TGCGCCAGCAGCCAAGATCCCCGGGGTTCAACTAATGAAAAACTGTTTTTT.

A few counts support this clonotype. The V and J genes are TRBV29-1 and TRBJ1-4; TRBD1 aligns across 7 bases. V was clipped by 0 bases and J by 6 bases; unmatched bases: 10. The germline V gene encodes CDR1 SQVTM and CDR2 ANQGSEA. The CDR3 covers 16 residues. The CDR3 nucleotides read TGCAGCGTTGAAGAAAACTCACAGGGGTCTGATGAAAAACTGTTTTTT. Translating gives CSVEENSQGSDEKLFF.

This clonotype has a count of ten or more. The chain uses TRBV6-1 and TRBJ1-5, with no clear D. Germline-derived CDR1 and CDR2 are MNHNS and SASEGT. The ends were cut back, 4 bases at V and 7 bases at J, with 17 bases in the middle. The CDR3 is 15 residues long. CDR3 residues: CASSAGPSRSQPQHF. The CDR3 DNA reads TGTGCCAGCAGTGCAGGACCGTCAAGGAGCCAGCCCCAGCATTTT.

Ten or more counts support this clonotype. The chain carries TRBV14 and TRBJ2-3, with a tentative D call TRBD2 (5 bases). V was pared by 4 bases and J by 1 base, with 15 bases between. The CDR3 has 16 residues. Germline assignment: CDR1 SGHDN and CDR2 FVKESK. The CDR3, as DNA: TGTGCCAGCAGCCCCCTGAGGAGTAGCGGCACAGATACGCAGTATTTT. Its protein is CASSPLRSSGTDTQYF.

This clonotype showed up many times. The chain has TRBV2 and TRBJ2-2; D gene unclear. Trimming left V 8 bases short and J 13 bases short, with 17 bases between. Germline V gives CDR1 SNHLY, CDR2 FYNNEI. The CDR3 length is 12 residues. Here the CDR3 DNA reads TGTGCCAGCTCCAGGACGCCCCAGGTGCTGTTTTTT. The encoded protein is CASSRTPQVLFF.

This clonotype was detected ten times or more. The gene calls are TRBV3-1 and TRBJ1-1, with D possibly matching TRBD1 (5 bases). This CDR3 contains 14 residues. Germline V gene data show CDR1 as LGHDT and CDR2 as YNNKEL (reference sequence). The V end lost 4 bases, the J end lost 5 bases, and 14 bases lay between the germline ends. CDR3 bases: TGTGCCAGCAGCCCCAAGCACTCAGGGACTGAAGCTTTCTTT. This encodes CASSPKHSGTEAFF.